The 32 T cell receptor beta chains below were found in one sample sequenced in a study of tumor-infiltrating lymphocytes in primary liver carcinoma. The authors made TCR beta cDNA from around 500 ng total RNA with a constant-region primer. Three nested multiplex PCR rounds, a slightly modified ARM-PCR, produced the libraries for TCR beta. The first two PCR rounds, roughly 9 cycles each, used TRBV1-TRBV30 forward primers and a C-beta reverse primer. MiXCR was run by TCRdb on the multiplex PCR reads, yielding one entry per CDR3 protein. The sample consists of around 120,000 distinct CDR3 sequences, around 60% of them appearing once. Investigators took RNA and DNA out together from roughly 21-30 mg of unsorted bulk tissue. The sample consisted of liver tumor tissue from sampling region 1. Subset of the sample: tumor region T1, superior pole. Receptors were obtained from a woman aged 55-69 years with primary liver carcinoma and hepatitis B virus infection.

As for this clonotype: Given a much more abundant clone one base away, this may be a read error. The chain is built from TRBV5-1 and TRBJ2-1; 12 bases are a match to TRBD2. This CDR3 contains 16 residues. Germline lookup yields CDR1 SGHRS and CDR2 YFSETQ. V was clipped by 4 bases and J by 13 bases; unmatched bases: 15. The CDR3 region is CASSPGLAGRSETQFF. CDR3 bases: TGCGCCAGCAGCCCCGGACTAGCGGGACGGTCAGAGACCCAGTTCTTC. Full variable domain (rest looked up from reference TRBV5-1 and TRBJ2-1): KAGVTQTPRYLIKTRGQQVTLSCSPISGHRSVSWYQQTPGQGLQFLFEYFSETQRNKGNFPGRFSGRQFSNSRSEMNVSTLELGDSALYLCASSPGLAGRSETQFFGPGTRLTVL.

Comments on this clonotype: Given a much more abundant clone one base away, this may be a read error. This chain connects TRBV6-6 to TRBJ2-1; 13 nucleotides line up with TRBD2. Per germline, CDR1 MNHNY and CDR2 SVGAGI (reference sequence). This CDR3 contains 15 residues. The DNA of the CDR3 is TGTGCCAGCAGTTACCCGACTAGCGGGAGGTATGAGCAGTCCTTC. Its protein product is CASSYPTSGRYEQSF.

Concerning this clonotype: A much bigger clone sits one base away, suggesting this may be a read error. The chain recombines TRBV12-3 or TRBV12-4 with TRBJ2-6; no clear D gene. V was shortened by 7 bases and J by 0 bases, with 10 bases between the two germline ends. This CDR3 comprises 15 residues. CDR3 loop: CASTPRLSGANVLTF. The DNA of the CDR3 is TGTGCCAGCACCCCAAGGCTCTCTGGGGCCAACGTCCTGACTTTC.

V is TRBV4-1 and J is TRBJ1-1, with TRBD1 as a possible D gene (5 bases). Germline lookup yields CDR1 MGHRA and CDR2 YSYEKL. CDR3 length: 14 amino acids. V shed 4 bases and J shed 8 bases, with 17 bases lying between them. The CDR3 region has the DNA TGCGCCAGCAGCCCCAGGGTACGTGTCACAGAAGCTTTCTTT. Translated, it gives CASSPRVRVTEAFF.

Turning to this clonotype: The limits of the CDR3 on the DNA are not certain, so only TCRdb's listed CDR3 is given. The chain joins TRBV6-6 to TRBJ2-3; the DNA was not used to check the table's D call, TRBD2. Per germline, CDR1 MNHNY and CDR2 SVGAGI (reference sequence). The CDR3 is 16 amino acids long, termini counted. The CDR3 sequence is CASSSKGLVGVGTQCF.

This clonotype was seen ten or more times. The rearrangement links TRBV6-1 to TRBJ1-1; 8 positions match TRBD1. This CDR3 is built from 19 residues. V lost 2 bases and J lost 4; bases outside the gene matches: 18. Germline V gene sequence: CDR1 MNHNS, CDR2 SASEGT. Here the CDR3 reads CASSERLGRGRVVVTEAFF. CDR3 DNA: TGTGCCAGCAGTGAAAGATTGGGCAGGGGGCGCGTAGTGGTCACTGAAGCTTTCTTT.

About this clonotype: Mismatch with germline at one junction end may stem from a read error. The chain combines TRBV11-2 with TRBJ2-1; D gene ambiguous. Germline V gene sequence: CDR1 SGHAT, CDR2 FQNNGV. This CDR3 contains 15 residues. DNA for the CDR3: TGTGCAAGCAGCTTGGGCCTGAACCCCTACAATGGGCAGTCCTTC. Its protein product is CASSLGLNPYNGQSF.

Worth noting for this clonotype: One end of the junction varies from germline; a read error may be responsible. The chain uses TRBV28 and TRBJ1-2, with TRBD1 identical over 7 bases. The germline V gene has CDR1 MDHEN and CDR2 SYDVKM. The CDR3 is 14 amino acids. CDR3 in amino acids: CASRDPDRAYGYIF. For the CDR3, the DNA is TGTGCCAGCAGAGATCCCGACAGGGCCTATGGCTACATCTTC.

This clonotype was detected only once. A junction boundary mismatches the germline segment, possibly from a read error. This chain uses TRBV11-2 with TRBJ2-1; D remains ambiguous. Germline assignment: CDR1 SGHAT and CDR2 FQNNGV. The CDR3 contains 11 residues. The DNA of the CDR3 is TGTGCCAGCAGCTTAGCTTTGATGCCGTTATTC. Residues: CASSLALMPLF.

This clonotype was counted many times. The genes are TRBV4-2 and TRBJ1-1; unclear D gene. Germline CDR1 is LGHNA and CDR2 is YNFKEQ. The CDR3 contains 16 residues. V lost 0 bases and J 3 bases, leaving 14 bases between the germline ends. This chain's CDR3 is CASSQDVWGIYTEAFF. The CDR3 DNA reads TGTGCCAGCAGCCAAGATGTTTGGGGTATTTACACTGAAGCTTTCTTT.

As to this clonotype: This could be a read error, since a much larger clone is one nucleotide away. V and J are TRBV2 and TRBJ2-2; tentatively, D is TRBD2 (7 bases). CDR1 SNHLY and CDR2 FYNNEI come from the germline V gene. The CDR3 totals 14 residues. Trimming shortened V by 10 bases and J by 7 bases, and 19 bases separated the two germline ends. The CDR3 region is CATLNREGVGELFF. CDR3 bases: TGTGCCACCTTGAACAGGGAGGGAGTCGGGGAGCTGTTTTTT.

About this clonotype itself: Compared with germline, one end of the junction differs, possibly owing to a read error. This chain uses TRBV5-5 with TRBJ2-7; D may be TRBD2 (7 bases). CDR3 size: 14 residues. In germline, CDR1 is SGHKS, CDR2 YYEKEE (reference sequence). The CDR3 sequence: CASGLLAGANEQYF. CDR3 bases: TGTGCCAGCGGCTTGTTGGCGGGGGCCAACGAGCAGTACTTC.

Comment on this clonotype: At one boundary the junction diverges from the germline segment, which might be a read error. The chain has TRBV7-8 and TRBJ1-5; D perhaps matches TRBD1 (6 bases). CDR3 length: 18 residues. Germline CDR1 and CDR2: SGHVS and FQNEAQ. The CDR3 is CASSLSGLGGFGNQPQPF. CDR3 bases: TGTGCCAGCAGCTTATCGGGGTTGGGGGGCTTCGGCAATCAGCCCCAGCCTTTT.

This clonotype was seen ten or more times. The J gene is TRBJ2-3, the V gene TRBV12-3 or TRBV12-4; tentatively, D is TRBD2 (5 bases). The CDR3 contains 14 residues. Trimming cost V 6 bases and J 1 base, with 11 bases left between them. The CDR3 is CASSRGSGTDTQYF. DNA of the CDR3: TGTGCCAGCAGCCGGGGTAGCGGCACAGATACGCAGTATTTT.

This chain links TRBV28 with TRBJ1-5; D possibly corresponds to TRBD1 (5 bases). This CDR3 contains 16 residues. Deletions cut 7 bases from V and 0 bases from J, with 16 bases between. The V gene's germline CDR1 is MDHEN and CDR2 SYDVKM. Here the CDR3 reads CASTTWGDSSNQPQHF. The CDR3 nucleotides read TGTGCCAGCACCACTTGGGGTGACAGTAGCAATCAGCCCCAGCATTTT.

Worth noting for this clonotype: An end of the junction differs from the germline gene, which may be a read error. The chain joins TRBV28 to TRBJ2-7, with D possibly called TRBD1 or TRBD2 (5 bases each). This CDR3 is 12 amino acids long. Germline-derived CDR1 and CDR2 are MDHEN and SYDVKM. The CDR3 spells CASTLGAGSVYF. The CDR3 DNA follows: TGTGCCAGCACCCTTGGGGCAGGGAGCGTTTATTTC.

The table lists this clonotype with many counts. The gene calls are TRBV29-1 and TRBJ2-1; D ambiguous. Trimming shortened V by 6 bases and J by 5 bases, and 14 bases separated the two germline ends. There are 13 residues in the CDR3. The germline gives CDR1 SQVTM, CDR2 ANQGSEA. CDR3 protein: CSVSAHYDNEQFF. CDR3 nucleotide sequence: TGCAGCGTCTCGGCCCACTACGACAATGAGCAGTTCTTC.

As regards this clonotype: It is likely a read error, because the conserved phenylalanine at the end of the CDR3 is missing. The chain employs TRBV11-2 and TRBJ2-5; unclear D gene. V dropped 4 bases and J dropped 7 bases, with 10 bases sitting between them. The CDR3 loop spans 12 amino acids. Germline-derived CDR1 and CDR2 are SGHAT and FQNNGV. The CDR3 bases are TGTGCCAGCAGCTCAATCGCGGTGACCCAGTACTCC. Its translation is CASSSIAVTQYS.

As to this clonotype: A read error may be the cause here, since a much bigger clone is one base away. The chain joins TRBV6-5 to TRBJ2-7; the match to TRBD2 covers 9 bases. The V and J ends lost 5 bases and 7 bases, in that order; junction bases with no gene match: 3. Germline lookup yields CDR1 MNHEY and CDR2 SVGAGI. The CDR3 extends over 12 amino acids. As DNA, the CDR3 is TGTGCCAGCAGTAGACTAGCGGTAGAGCAGTACTTC. Its translation: CASSRLAVEQYF.

With regard to this clonotype: One end of the junction is discordant with germline, which a read error may explain. The chain has TRBV11-2 and TRBJ2-7; D uncertain. This CDR3 is built from 12 residues. CDR1 and CDR2 from the germline V gene are SGHAT and FQNNGV. The CDR3 loop reads CASILNSREQCF. The CDR3 DNA sequence: TGTGCCAGCATCTTAAACAGCCGCGAGCAGTGCTTC.

This clonotype turned up a few times. The V gene is TRBV7-9, the J gene TRBJ1-2; D is ambiguous. V was cut by 3 bases and J by 5 bases, with 10 bases left in between. Germline V gene sequence: CDR1 SEHNR, CDR2 FQNEAQ (reference sequence). The CDR3 loop spans 13 amino acids. The DNA for the CDR3 is TGTGCCAGCAGCTTCGGCTCCCGGTATGGCTACACCTTC. The encoded protein is CASSFGSRYGYTF.

In the case of this clonotype: At one end, the junction sequence differs from germline, possibly due to a read error. This chain uses TRBV10-2 with TRBJ1-1, with D hard to call. Germline CDR1 WSHSY, CDR2 SAAADI. The CDR3 totals 11 residues. The CDR3 here is CASSRAAEVFF. As DNA, the CDR3 is TGCGCCAGCAGTCGGGCCGCTGAAGTTTTCTTT.

A word on this clonotype: One junction end disagrees with the germline gene, perhaps due to a read error. This chain links TRBV12-3 or TRBV12-4 with TRBJ2-5, with 7 bases aligning to TRBD2. This CDR3 contains 15 residues. CDR3 in amino acids: CVSSSGEAGKETQYF. The DNA of the CDR3 is TGTGTCAGCAGTTCGGGTGAAGCGGGAAAAGAGACCCAGTACTTC.

In the case of this clonotype: This sequence may be a read error, since a much larger clone differs from it by one base. The chain couples TRBV6-2 or TRBV6-3 to TRBJ2-7; D possibly uses TRBD1 or TRBD2 (5 bases each). The germline CDR1 and CDR2 sequences are MNHEY and SVGEGT. The CDR3 length is 12 residues. V lost 7 bases to trimming and J lost 6 bases, with 13 bases between them. CDR3 residues: CASNSVGVEQYF. In DNA form, the CDR3 reads TGTGCCAGCAACTCTGTGGGGGTCGAGCAGTACTTC.

A word on this clonotype: A junction end diverges from the germline sequence, so it may reflect a read error. This chain uses TRBV28 with TRBJ2-4, with a possible D match to TRBD1 (6 bases). CDR1 is MDHEN, CDR2 SYDVKM, per germline. CDR3 length: 14 amino acids. The CDR3 DNA follows: TGTGCCAGCAGTTTCAGGGGAACCAAATACATTCAGTACTTC. As protein: CASSFRGTKYIQYF.

This clonotype appeared once. A much larger clone lies one base from this, so it may be a read error. The CDR3 DNA sequence: TGCAGCCTTCAGGAAAACACCGGGGAGCTGTCTTTT. This codes for CSLQENTGELSF. This sequence joins TRBV29-1 and TRBJ2-2; D may be TRBD2 (5 bases). Germline assignment: CDR1 SQVTM and CDR2 ANQGSEA. This CDR3 has 12 amino acids.

This clonotype was observed a few times. Just one base apart from a much larger clone, this may be a read error. The chain has TRBV6-5 and TRBJ1-2; TRBD1 aligns across 8 bases. Germline CDR1 MNHEY, CDR2 SVGAGI. CDR3 length: 14 amino acids. CDR3 coding DNA: TGTACCAGCAGTCCAGGGGGCTCCGAATTGGGCTACACCTTC. Protein: CTSSPGGSELGYTF.

Comments on this clonotype: Germline and junction disagree at one end, which may indicate a read error. The CDR3 DNA is TGTGCCAACAGCTTGAGCGGGCGGGGGCACGAGCAGTACTTC. It encodes CANSLSGRGHEQYF. This chain connects TRBV11-3 to TRBJ2-7; D perhaps matches TRBD2 (7 bases). The CDR3 extends over 14 amino acids. Germline CDR1 and CDR2: SGHNT and YENEEA.

As for this clonotype: The junction departs from germline at one end; a sequencing error may be responsible. The CDR3 coding sequence is TGTGCTAGCAACCGGGACAGCTGGAGCACTGAAGCTCTCTTT. This sequence encodes CASNRDSWSTEALF. The chain carries TRBV6-6 and TRBJ1-1, with 7 nucleotides matching TRBD1. The CDR3 has 14 amino acids. CDR1 and CDR2 from the germline V gene are MNHNY and SVGAGI (reference sequence).

This clonotype was seen just once. This sequence may be a read error, since a much larger clone differs from it by one base. The chain is built from TRBV5-6 and TRBJ1-2, with 7 bases identical to TRBD1. In germline, CDR1 is SGHDT, CDR2 YYEEEE. The length of the CDR3 is 15 residues. Trimming took 3 bases from V and 7 from J; bases not matched to a gene: 12. CDR3 in DNA: TGTGCCAGCAGCTACCTATCCCCAGGGGGAGGTGGCTACACCTTC. Translation: CASSYLSPGGGGYTF.

Ten or more counts support this clonotype. This chain uses TRBV5-5 with TRBJ2-5, with 7 bases identical to TRBD2. The CDR3 sequence is 15 residues long. Germline loops: CDR1 SGHKS, CDR2 YYEKEE (reference sequence). V trimming: 0 bases; J trimming: 5 bases; junction bases outside the gene matches: 7. CDR3 loop: CASSLASGPLETQYF. CDR3 coding DNA: TGTGCCAGCAGCTTGGCTAGCGGCCCCCTGGAGACCCAGTACTTC. Drawing the rest from reference TRBV5-5 and TRBJ2-5, the complete variable domain is DAGVTQSPTHLIKTRGQQVTLRCSPISGHKSVSWYQQVLGQGPQFIFQYYEKEERGRGNFPDRFSARQFPNYSSELNVNALLLGDSALYLCASSLASGPLETQYFGPGTRLLVL.

The gene calls are TRBV28 and TRBJ1-4, with a tentative D call TRBD1 (5 bases). The CDR3 covers 13 residues. Per germline, CDR1 MDHEN and CDR2 SYDVKM. Between the trimmed V and J ends, which lost 7 bases and 13 bases, there was a span of 19 bases. The CDR3 loop is CASKRRDERRLFF. As DNA, the CDR3 is TGTGCCAGCAAGAGGAGGGACGAGAGACGACTGTTTTTT.